This section outlines one TCR beta chain sequence together with its context. Its target is unknown. The data belong to a study of neoadjuvant nivolumab and ipilimumab in lung cancer. Study-level information: Patients got nivolumab 3 mg/kg on days 1, 15 and 29; combination added ipilimumab 1 mg/kg day 1.

Profiling relied on immunoSEQ multiplex PCR, and the TCRdb table lists in-frame clones only, not all of them. The sample has some 28,000 clones, nearly 85% seen once. V lost 4 bases and J lost 5, with 15 bases in between. Germline CDR1 and CDR2: SQVTM and ANQGSEA. This CDR3 is built from 13 residues. Findings and limits, study-wide: TCR receptors were sequenced in few samples. From pretherapy to surgery, tumor richness and clonality rose with dual therapy. Pretherapy blood TCR richness correlated positively with resected tumor richness.

The V call is TRBV29-1, the J call TRBJ2-7; no firm D call. The specimen was tumor tissue, collected after neoadjuvant nivolumab, alone or with ipilimumab, at or shortly before surgery. The sequence was collected from an adult with non-small cell lung cancer. The CDR3 here is CSVANSYLHEQYF. The CDR3 DNA is TGCAGCGTTGCGAACAGCTACCTTCACGAGCAGTACTTC.